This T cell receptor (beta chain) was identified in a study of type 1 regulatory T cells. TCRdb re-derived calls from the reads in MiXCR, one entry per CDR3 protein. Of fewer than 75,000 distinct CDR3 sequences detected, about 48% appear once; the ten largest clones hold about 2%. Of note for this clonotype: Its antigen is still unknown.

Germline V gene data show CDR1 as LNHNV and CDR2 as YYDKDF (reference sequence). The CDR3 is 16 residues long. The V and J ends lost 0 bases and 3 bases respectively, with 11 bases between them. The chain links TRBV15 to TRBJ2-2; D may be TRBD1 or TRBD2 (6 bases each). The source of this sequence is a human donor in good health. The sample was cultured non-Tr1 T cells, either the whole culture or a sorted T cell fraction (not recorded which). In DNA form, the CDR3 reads TGTGCCACCAGCAGAGAAGGGGGGCTATACACCGGGGAGCTGTTTTTT. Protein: CATSREGGLYTGELFF.